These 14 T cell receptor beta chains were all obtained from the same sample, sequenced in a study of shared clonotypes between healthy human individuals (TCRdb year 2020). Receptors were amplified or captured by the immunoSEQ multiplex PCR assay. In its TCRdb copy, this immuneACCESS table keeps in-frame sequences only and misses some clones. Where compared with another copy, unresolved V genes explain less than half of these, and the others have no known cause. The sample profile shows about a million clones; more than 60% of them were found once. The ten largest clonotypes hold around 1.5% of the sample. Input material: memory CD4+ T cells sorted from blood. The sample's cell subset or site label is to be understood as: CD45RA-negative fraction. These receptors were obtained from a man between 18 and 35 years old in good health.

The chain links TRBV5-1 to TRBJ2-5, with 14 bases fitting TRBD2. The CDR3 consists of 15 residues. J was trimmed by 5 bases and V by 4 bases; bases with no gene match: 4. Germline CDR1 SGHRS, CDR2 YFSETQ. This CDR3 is CASSPGLAGEETQYF. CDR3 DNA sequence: TGCGCCAGCAGCCCGGGACTAGCGGGGGAGGAGACCCAGTACTTC.

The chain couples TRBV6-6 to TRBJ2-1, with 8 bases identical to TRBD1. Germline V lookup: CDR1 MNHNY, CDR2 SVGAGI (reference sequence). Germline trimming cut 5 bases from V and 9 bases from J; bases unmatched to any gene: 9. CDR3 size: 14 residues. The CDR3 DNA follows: TGTGCCAGCAGTCATGACAGGGGCCGGAGTGAGCAGTTCTTC. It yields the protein CASSHDRGRSEQFF.

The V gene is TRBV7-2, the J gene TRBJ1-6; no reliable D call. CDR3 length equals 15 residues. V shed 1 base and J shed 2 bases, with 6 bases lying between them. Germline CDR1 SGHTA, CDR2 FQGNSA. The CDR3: CASSLDSTYNSPLHF. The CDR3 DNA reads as TGTGCCAGCAGCTTAGATAGTACCTATAATTCACCCCTCCACTTT.

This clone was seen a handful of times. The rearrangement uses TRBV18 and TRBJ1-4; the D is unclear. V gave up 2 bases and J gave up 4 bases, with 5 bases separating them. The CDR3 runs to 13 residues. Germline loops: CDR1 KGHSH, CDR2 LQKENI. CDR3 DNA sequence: TGTGCCAGCTCACCAGGGTTTAATGAAAAACTGTTTTTT. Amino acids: CASSPGFNEKLFF.

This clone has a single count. The CDR3 reads CASSPPAGAMNGNTIYF. The CDR3 nucleotides are TGCGCCAGCAGCCCCCCCGCAGGGGCGATGAACGGAAACACCATATATTTT. The chain links TRBV4-1 to TRBJ1-3, with TRBD1 as a possible D gene (6 bases). Per the germline V gene, CDR1 is MGHRA and CDR2 is YSYEKL. The V gene lost 4 bases and the J gene lost 4 bases, with 20 bases spanning the gap. The CDR3 sequence is 17 residues long.

CDR3 sequence: CASSTRASGAAGANVLTF. The CDR3 DNA reads TGTGCCAGCAGTACCCGCGCTTCGGGGGCGGCTGGGGCCAACGTCCTGACTTTC. The chain recombines TRBV6-4 with TRBJ2-6; D may correspond to TRBD1 or TRBD2 (6 bases each). Germline CDR1 reads MRHNA; CDR2 reads SNTAGT. The CDR3 runs 18 residues. The V and J ends lost 5 bases and 2 bases respectively, with 19 bases between them.

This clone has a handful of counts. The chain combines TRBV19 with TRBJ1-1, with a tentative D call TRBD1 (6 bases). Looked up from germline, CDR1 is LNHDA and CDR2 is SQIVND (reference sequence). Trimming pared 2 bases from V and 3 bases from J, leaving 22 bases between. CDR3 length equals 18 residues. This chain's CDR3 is CASSIRAQGRPRDTEAFF. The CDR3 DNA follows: TGTGCCAGTAGTATACGGGCACAGGGAAGGCCCAGGGACACTGAAGCTTTCTTT.

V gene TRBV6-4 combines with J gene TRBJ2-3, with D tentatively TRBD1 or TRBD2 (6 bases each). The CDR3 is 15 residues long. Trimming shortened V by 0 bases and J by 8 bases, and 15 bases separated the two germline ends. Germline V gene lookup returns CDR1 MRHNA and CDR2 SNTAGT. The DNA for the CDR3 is TGTGCCAGCAGTGACTCCCCCGTGGGGGGCGGTACGCAGTATTTT. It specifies CASSDSPVGGGTQYF.

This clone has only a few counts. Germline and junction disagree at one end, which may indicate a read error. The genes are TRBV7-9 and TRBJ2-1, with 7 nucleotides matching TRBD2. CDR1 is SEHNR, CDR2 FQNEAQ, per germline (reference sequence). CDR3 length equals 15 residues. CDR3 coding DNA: TGTGCCAGCAGCTTAAGCGGGACTGGGTACAAGGAGCAGTTCTTC. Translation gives CASSLSGTGYKEQFF. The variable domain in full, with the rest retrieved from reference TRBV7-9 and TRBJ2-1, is DTGVSQNPRHKITKRGQNVTFRCDPISEHNRLYWYRQTLGQGPEFLTYFQNEAQLEKSRLLSDRFSAERPKGSFSTLEIQRTEQGDSAMYLCASSLSGTGYKEQFFGPGTRLTVL.

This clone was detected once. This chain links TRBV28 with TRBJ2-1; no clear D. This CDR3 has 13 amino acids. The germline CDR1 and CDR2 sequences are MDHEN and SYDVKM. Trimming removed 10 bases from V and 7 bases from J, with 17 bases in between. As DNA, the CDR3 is TGTGCCACCGACGAACCGTTGGGGAATGAGCAGTTCTTC. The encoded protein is CATDEPLGNEQFF. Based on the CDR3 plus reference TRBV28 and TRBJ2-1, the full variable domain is DVKVTQSSRYLVKRTGEKVFLECVQDMDHENMFWYRQDPGLGLRLIYFSYDVKMKEKGDIPEGYSVSREKKERFSLILESASTNQTSMYLCATDEPLGNEQFFGPGTRLTVL.

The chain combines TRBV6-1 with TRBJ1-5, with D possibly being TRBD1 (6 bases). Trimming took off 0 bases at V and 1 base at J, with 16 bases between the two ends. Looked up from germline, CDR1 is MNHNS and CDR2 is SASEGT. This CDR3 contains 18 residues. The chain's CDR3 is CASSEAGGTTGSNQPQHF. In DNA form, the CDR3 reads TGTGCCAGCAGTGAAGCGGGGGGGACAACGGGAAGCAATCAGCCCCAGCATTTT.

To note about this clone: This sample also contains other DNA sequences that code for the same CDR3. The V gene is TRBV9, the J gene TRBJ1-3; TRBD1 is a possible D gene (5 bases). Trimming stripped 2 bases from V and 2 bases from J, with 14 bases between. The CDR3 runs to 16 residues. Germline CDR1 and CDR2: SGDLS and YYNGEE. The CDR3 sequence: CASSVDQGLTGNTIYF. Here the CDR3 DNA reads TGTGCCAGCAGCGTGGACCAGGGATTAACTGGAAACACCATATATTTT.

The CDR3 region is CASSTVGGVSHF. Here the CDR3 DNA reads TGTGCCAGCAGTACAGTGGGGGGTGTGTCGCATTTT. The V call is TRBV27, the J call TRBJ1-5; perhaps TRBD1 as D (5 bases). The CDR3 totals 12 residues. The V gene lost 5 bases and the J gene lost 15 bases, with 17 bases spanning the gap. Germline lookup yields CDR1 MNHEY and CDR2 SMNVEV (reference sequence).

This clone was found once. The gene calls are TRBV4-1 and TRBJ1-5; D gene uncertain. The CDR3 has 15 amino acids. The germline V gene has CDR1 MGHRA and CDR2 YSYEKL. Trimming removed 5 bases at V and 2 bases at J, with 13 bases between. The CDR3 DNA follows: TGCGCCAGCAGCAGGGTTGAACGAGGCAATCAGCCCCAGCATTTT. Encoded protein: CASSRVERGNQPQHF.